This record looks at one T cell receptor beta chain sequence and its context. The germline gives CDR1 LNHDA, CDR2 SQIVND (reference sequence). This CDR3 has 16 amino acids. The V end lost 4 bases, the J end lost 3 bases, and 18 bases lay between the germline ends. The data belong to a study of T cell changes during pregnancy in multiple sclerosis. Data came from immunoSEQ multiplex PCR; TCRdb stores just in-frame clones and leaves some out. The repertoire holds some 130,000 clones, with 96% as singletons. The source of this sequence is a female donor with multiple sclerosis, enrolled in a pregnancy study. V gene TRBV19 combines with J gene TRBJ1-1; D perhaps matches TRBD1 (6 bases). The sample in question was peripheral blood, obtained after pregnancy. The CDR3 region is CASSSIRGPTDTEAFF. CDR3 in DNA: TGTGCCAGTAGTAGTATCAGGGGCCCGACTGACACTGAAGCTTTCTTT.